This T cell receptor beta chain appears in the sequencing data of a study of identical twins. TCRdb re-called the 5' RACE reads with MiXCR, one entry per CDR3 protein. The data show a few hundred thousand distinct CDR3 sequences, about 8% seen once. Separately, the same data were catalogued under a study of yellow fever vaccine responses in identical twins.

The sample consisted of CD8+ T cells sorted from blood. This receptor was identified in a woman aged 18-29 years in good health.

The CDR3 nucleotides are TGTGCCAGCAGTCTTCGGCGGGAGCTAAGGGAGCTGTTTTTT. Its protein is CASSLRRELRELFF. The chain uses TRBV27 and TRBJ2-2; 7 nucleotides line up with TRBD2. V trimming: 5 bases; J trimming: 9 bases; junction bases outside the gene matches: 9. CDR1 is MNHEY, CDR2 SMNVEV, per germline (reference sequence). The CDR3 is 14 amino acids.